Listed here is a single TCR beta chain. As yet, its antigen is unknown. The record originates from a study of T cells in tuberculosis. Whole-study context: Within 7 days of starting treatment, or before, PBMC were stored. Study-wide results and limits: The TCR-beta difference was not significant; alpha differences partly reflected length. GMM-specific TCRs were nearer to active tuberculosis alpha repertoires, suggesting expansion.

The CDR3 has 16 residues. Trimming took off 0 bases at V and 1 base at J, with 11 bases between the two ends. Germline V gives CDR1 SGDLS, CDR2 YYNGEE. Measured with immunoSEQ multiplex PCR; TCRdb has only the in-frame clones, and not every one. The data show about 38,000 clones, approximately 94% seen once. Described time point: new active TB diagnosis, blood taken before or within 7 days of starting treatment. Each clinical donor contributed on average approximately 99,000 T cells from unsorted cryopreserved PBMC. The source is an adult with tuberculosis. This chain joins TRBV9 and TRBJ1-5; tentatively, D is TRBD1 (6 bases). The sequencing here drew on PBMCs, taken at tuberculosis diagnosis. DNA for the CDR3: TGTGCCAGCAGCGTAGCTAAGGGGGGGAGCAATCAGCCCCAGCATTTT. This encodes CASSVAKGGSNQPQHF.